This T cell receptor beta chain comes out of a study of response to subunit inactivated influenza vaccine. The ends lost 0 bases at V and 3 bases at J; junction bases unmatched: 6. This CDR3 region has 18 residues. Per the germline V gene, CDR1 is LGHNA and CDR2 is YSLEER. TCRdb ran MiXCR on the RT-PCR reads and lists one entry per CDR3 protein. The table shows fewer than 700,000 distinct CDR3 sequences, with 13% occurring only once. Study outcomes and limitations: Each seasonal influenza vaccination recruits few new T cells, the authors suggested.

Of note for this clonotype: Its target is unknown.

The sequences come from PBMCs from blood, collected roughly 48 days after vaccination. The gene calls are TRBV4-3 and TRBJ2-2; 11 bases fit TRBD2. The receptor comes from a man aged 50 or older who received an inactivated influenza vaccine. CDR3 residues: CASSQDPSGRLDTGELFF. CDR3 coding DNA: TGCGCCAGCAGCCAAGACCCTAGCGGGAGGTTGGACACCGGGGAGCTGTTTTTT.